This T cell receptor (beta chain) originates from a study of OX40 agonist ivuxolimab in advanced cancers. Sequencing was performed with immunoSEQ multiplex PCR; in TCRdb, only in-frame clones are kept and a portion is missing. Of 55,000 to 75,000 clones in the sample, about 93% were seen once. Findings and limits, study-wide: CD8+ T cells (on average) carried more expanded clones than CD4+ T cells.

As for this clone: Its matching antigen is unknown.

The source of this sequence is an adult with an advanced solid tumor such as melanoma, head and neck, liver or kidney cancer. The specimen comprised CD4+ or CD8+ T cells sorted from blood, sampled in a trial of the OX40 agonist ivuxolimab.

The CDR3 bases are TGTGCCAGTAGCTCGCTGGCGGAAGGCACAGATACGCAGTATTTT. It specifies CASSSLAEGTDTQYF. V and J are TRBV19 and TRBJ2-3, with D unresolved. CDR1 and CDR2 from the germline V gene are LNHDA and SQIVND (reference sequence). This CDR3 is built from 15 residues. V lost 6 bases and J 1 base, leaving 14 bases between the germline ends.